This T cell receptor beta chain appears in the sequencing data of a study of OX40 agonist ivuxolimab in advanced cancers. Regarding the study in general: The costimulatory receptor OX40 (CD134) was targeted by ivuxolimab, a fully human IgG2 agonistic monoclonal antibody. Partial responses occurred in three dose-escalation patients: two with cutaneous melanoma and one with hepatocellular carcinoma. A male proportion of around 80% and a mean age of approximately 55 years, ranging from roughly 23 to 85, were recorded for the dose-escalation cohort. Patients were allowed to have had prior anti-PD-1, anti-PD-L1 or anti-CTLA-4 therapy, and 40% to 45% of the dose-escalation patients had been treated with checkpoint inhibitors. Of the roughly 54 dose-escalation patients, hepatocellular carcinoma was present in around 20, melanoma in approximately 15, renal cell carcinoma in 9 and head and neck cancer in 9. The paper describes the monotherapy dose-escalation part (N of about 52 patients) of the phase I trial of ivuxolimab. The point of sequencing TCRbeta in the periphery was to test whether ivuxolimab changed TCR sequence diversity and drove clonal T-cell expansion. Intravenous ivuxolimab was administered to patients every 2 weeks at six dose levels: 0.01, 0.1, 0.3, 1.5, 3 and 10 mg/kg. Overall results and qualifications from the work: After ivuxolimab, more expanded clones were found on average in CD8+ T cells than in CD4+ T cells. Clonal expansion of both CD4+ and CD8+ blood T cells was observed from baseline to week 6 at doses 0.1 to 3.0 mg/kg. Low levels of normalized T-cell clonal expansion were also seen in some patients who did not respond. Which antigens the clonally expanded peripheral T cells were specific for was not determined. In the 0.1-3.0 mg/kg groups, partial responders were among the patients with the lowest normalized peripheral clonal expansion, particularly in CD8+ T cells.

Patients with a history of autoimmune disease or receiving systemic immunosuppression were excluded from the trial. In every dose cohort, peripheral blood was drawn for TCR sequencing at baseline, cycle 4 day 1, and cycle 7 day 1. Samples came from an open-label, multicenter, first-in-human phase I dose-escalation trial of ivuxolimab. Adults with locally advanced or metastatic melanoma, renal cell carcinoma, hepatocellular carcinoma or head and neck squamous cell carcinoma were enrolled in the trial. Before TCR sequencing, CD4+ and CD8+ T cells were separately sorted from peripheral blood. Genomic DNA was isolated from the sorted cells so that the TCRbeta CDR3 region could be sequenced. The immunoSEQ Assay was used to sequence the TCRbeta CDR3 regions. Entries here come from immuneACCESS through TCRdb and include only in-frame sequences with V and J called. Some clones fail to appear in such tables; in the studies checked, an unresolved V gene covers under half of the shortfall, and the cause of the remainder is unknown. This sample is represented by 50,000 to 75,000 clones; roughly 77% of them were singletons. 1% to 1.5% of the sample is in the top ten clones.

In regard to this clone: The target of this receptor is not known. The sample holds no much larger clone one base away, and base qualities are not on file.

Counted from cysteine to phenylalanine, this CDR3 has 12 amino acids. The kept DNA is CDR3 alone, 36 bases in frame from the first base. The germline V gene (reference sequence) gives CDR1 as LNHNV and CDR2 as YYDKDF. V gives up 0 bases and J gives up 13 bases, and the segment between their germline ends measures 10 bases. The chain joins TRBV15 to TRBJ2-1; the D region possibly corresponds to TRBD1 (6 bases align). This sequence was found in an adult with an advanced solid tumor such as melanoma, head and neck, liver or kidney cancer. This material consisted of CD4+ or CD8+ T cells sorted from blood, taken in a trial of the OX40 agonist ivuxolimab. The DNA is TGTGCCACCAGCAGAGACAGGGGCAGACAGTTCTTC. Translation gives CATSRDRGRQFF.